This T cell receptor beta chain was profiled in a study of T cell repertoires in cytomegalovirus infection. Whole-study context: Indicated by public TCR beta signatures were CMV infection and matching HLA type.

The CDR3 has 13 residues. V lost 4 bases to trimming and J lost 4 bases, with 8 bases between them. Germline lookup yields CDR1 MNHEY and CDR2 SVGEGT. A note on this clonotype: The antigen remains undetermined.

TCRdb reprocessed the reads via MiXCR and lists one record per CDR3 protein. The table has under 300,000 distinct CDR3 sequences, roughly an eighth seen once; the top ten hold 1.5% to 2%. Study results and limitations: Clonotypes of TCR beta that were HLA-C-restricted and CMV-specific dominated the ex vivo response. Individuals carrying CMV plus the relevant HLA were identified by cumulative frequency of public TCR beta families.

The sequence was collected from a human donor in good health (CMV status not recorded). Some clones in this sample may be carry-over from other donors' samples. Sequenced: PBMCs. V gene TRBV6-2 or TRBV6-3 combines with J gene TRBJ1-5; no clear D gene. The CDR3 region has the DNA TGTGCCAGCAGTTTGATTATGAATCAGCCCCAGCATTTT. Amino acids: CASSLIMNQPQHF.